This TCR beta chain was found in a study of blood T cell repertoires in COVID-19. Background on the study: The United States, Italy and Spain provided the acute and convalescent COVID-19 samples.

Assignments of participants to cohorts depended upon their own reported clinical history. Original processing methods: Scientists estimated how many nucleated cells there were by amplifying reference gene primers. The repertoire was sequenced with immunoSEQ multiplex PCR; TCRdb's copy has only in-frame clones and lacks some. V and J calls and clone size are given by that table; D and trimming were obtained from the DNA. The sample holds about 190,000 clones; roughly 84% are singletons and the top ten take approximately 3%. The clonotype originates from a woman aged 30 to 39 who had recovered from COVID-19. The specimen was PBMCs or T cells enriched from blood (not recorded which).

CDR3 sequence reads: CASTPSAGVSGTQYF. The CDR3 nucleotides are TGTGCCAGCACCCCCTCGGCGGGAGTGTCTGGTACGCAGTATTTT. The chain couples TRBV28 to TRBJ2-3, with 7 positions matching TRBD2. The CDR3 runs 15 residues. The junction had 15 bases not matched to a gene; V was cut back by 7 bases and J by 8 bases. Germline assignment: CDR1 MDHEN and CDR2 SYDVKM.